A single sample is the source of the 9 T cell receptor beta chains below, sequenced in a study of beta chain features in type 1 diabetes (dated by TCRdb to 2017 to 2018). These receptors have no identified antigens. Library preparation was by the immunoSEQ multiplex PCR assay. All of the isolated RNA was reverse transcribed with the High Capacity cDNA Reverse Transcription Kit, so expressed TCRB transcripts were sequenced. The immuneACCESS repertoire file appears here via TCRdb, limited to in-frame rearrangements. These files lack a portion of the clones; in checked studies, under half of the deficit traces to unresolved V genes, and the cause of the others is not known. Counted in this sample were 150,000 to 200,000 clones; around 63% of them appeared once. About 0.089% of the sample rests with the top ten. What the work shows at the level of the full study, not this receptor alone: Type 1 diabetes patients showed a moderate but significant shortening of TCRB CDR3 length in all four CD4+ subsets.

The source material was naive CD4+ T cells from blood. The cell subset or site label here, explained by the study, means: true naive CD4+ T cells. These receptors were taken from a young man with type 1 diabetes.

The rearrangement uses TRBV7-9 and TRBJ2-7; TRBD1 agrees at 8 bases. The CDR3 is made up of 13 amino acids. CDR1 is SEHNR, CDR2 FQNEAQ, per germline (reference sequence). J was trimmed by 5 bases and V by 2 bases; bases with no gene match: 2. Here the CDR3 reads CASSLQGADEQYF. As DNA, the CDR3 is TGTGCCAGCAGCTTACAGGGGGCGGACGAGCAGTACTTC.

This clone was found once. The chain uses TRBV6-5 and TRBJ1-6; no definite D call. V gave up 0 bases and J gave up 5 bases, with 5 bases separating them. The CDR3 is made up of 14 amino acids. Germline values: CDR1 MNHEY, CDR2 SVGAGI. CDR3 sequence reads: CASSYSRDNSPLHF. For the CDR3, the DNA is TGTGCCAGCAGTTACTCGAGGGATAATTCACCCCTCCACTTT.

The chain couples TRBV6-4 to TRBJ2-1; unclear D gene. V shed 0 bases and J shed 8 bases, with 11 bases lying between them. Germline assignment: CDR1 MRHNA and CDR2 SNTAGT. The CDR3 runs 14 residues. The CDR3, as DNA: TGTGCCAGCAGTGACTCTCCCTACGGCGATGAGCAGTTCTTC. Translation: CASSDSPYGDEQFF.

The chain's CDR3 is CASSLGTDTYEQYF. CDR3 nucleotide sequence: TGCGCCAGCAGCTTAGGGACTGATACCTACGAGCAGTACTTC. This chain links TRBV5-1 with TRBJ2-7; the D gene is possibly TRBD2 (6 bases). CDR1 and CDR2 (germline): SGHRS, YFSETQ. This CDR3 comprises 14 residues. The V end was cut by 2 bases, the J end by 2 bases, with 11 bases between.

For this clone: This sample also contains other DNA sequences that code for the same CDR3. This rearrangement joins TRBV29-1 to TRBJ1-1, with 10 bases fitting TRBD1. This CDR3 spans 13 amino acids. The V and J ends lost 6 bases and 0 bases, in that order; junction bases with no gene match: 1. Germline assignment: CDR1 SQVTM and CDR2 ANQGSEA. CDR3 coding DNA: TGCAGCGTCGGACAGGGGGTGAACACTGAAGCTTTCTTT. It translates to CSVGQGVNTEAFF.

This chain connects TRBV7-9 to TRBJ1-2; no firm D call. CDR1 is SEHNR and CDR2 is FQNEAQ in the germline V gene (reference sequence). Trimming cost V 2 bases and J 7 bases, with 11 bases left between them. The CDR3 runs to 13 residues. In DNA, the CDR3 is TGTGCCAGCAGCTTAAACGATGGAGGTGGCTACACCTTC. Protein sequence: CASSLNDGGGYTF.

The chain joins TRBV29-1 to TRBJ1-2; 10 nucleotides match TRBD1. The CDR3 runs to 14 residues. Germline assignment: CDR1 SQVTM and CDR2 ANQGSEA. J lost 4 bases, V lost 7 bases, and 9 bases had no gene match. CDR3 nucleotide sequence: TGCAGCGCCGGCCCGGACAGGGGGATCTATGGCTACACCTTC. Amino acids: CSAGPDRGIYGYTF.

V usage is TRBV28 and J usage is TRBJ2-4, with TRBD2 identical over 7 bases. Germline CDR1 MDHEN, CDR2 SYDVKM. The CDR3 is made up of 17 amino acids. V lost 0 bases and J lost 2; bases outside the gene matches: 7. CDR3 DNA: TGTGCCAGCAGTTTATGGGGAACGGGACTATCCAAAAACATTCAGTACTTC. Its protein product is CASSLWGTGLSKNIQYF.

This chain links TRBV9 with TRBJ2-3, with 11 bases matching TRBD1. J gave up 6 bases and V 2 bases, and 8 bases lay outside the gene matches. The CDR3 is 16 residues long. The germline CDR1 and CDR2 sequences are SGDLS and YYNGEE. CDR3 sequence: CASSVPGQGAGDTQYF. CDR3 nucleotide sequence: TGTGCCAGCAGCGTCCCAGGACAGGGGGCAGGGGATACGCAGTATTTT.